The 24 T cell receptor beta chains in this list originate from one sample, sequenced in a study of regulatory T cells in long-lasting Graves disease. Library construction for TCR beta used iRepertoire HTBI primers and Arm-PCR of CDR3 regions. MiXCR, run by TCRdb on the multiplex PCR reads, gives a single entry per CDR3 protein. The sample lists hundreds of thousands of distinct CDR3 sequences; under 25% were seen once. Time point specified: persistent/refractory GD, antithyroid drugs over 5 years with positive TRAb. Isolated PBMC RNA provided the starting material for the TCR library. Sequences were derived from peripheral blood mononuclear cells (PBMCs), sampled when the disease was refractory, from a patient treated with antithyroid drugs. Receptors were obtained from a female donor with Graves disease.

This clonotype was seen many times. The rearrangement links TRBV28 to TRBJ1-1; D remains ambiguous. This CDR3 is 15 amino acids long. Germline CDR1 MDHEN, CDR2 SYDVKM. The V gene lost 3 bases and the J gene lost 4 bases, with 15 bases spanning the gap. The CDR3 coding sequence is TGTGCCAGCAGTTTGGAGGCAGCCAGAGTCACTGAAGCTTTCTTT. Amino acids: CASSLEAARVTEAFF.

The CDR3 reads CASSWTDYYEQYF. CDR3 sequence (DNA): TGTGCCAGCAGTTGGACAGACTACTACGAGCAGTACTTC. This sequence joins TRBV6-4 and TRBJ2-7; a weak D match, TRBD1 (6 bases). The CDR3 runs to 13 residues. Germline V gene lookup returns CDR1 MRHNA and CDR2 SNTAGT. V lost 5 bases to trimming and J lost 3 bases, with 11 bases between them.

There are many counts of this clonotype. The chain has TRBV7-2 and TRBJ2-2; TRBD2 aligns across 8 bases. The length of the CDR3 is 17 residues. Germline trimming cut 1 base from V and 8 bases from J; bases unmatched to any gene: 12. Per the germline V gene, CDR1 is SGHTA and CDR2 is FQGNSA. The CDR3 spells CASSLVRSSGLAGELFF. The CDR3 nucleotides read TGTGCCAGCAGCTTAGTTCGGTCTAGCGGGTTGGCAGGGGAGCTGTTTTTT.

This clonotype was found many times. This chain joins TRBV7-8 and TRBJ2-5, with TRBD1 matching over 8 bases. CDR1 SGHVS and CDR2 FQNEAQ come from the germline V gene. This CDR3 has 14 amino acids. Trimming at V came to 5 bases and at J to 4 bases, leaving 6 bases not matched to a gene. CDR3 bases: TGTGCCAGCAGCATTACAGGGGGAGGAGAGACCCAGTACTTC. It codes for CASSITGGGETQYF.

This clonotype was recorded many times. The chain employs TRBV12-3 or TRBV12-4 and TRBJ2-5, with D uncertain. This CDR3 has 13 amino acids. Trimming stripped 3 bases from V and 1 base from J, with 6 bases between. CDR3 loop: CASSFEFQETQYF. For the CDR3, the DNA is TGTGCCAGCAGTTTCGAGTTCCAAGAGACCCAGTACTTC.

CDR3 amino acids: CASRSSGRAVTQYF. As DNA, the CDR3 is TGTGCCAGCAGAAGTAGCGGGAGGGCCGTGACCCAGTACTTC. V is TRBV6-2 or TRBV6-3 and J is TRBJ2-5; 11 positions agree with TRBD2. The CDR3 sequence is 14 residues long. CDR1 MNHEY and CDR2 SVGEGT come from the germline V gene. Germline trimming cut 6 bases from V and 7 bases from J; bases unmatched to any gene: 7.

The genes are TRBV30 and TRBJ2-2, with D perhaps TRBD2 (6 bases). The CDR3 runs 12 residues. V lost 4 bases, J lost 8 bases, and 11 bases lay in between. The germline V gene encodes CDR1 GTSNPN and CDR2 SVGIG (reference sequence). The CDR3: CAWTNLAGELFF. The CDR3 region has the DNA TGTGCCTGGACCAACCTAGCGGGGGAGCTGTTTTTT.

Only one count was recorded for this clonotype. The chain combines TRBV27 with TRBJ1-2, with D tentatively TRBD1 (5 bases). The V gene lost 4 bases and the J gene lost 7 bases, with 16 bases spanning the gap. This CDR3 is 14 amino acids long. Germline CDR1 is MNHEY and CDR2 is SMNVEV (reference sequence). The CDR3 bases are TGTGCCAGCAGTTCGGTCGGGGCGCAGGCTGGCTACACCTTC. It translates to CASSSVGAQAGYTF.

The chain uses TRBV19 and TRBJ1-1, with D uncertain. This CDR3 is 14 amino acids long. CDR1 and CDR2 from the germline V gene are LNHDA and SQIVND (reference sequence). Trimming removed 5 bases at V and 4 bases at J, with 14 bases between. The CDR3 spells CASSSLFKGTEAFF. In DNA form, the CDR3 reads TGTGCCAGTAGTTCCCTCTTCAAGGGCACTGAAGCTTTCTTT.

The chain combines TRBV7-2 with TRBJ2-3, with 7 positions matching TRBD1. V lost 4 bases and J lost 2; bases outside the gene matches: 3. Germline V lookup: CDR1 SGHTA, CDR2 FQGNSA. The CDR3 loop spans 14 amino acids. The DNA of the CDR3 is TGTGCCAGCAGCTCGGGACAGCCCACAGATACGCAGTATTTT. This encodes CASSSGQPTDTQYF.

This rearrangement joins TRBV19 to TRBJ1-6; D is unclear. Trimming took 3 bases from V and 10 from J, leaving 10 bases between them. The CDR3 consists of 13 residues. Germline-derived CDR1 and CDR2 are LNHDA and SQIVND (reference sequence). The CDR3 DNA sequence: TGTGCCAGTAGTATTAAAGGGCAATCACCCCTCCACTTT. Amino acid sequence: CASSIKGQSPLHF.

The CDR3 loop is CASSFYGELFF. The CDR3, as DNA: TGTGCCAGCAGCTTCTACGGGGAGCTGTTTTTT. The chain combines TRBV7-2 with TRBJ2-2; the D is unclear. Looked up from germline, CDR1 is SGHTA and CDR2 is FQGNSA. CDR3 length: 11 residues. Trimming stripped 3 bases from V and 7 bases from J, with 3 bases between.

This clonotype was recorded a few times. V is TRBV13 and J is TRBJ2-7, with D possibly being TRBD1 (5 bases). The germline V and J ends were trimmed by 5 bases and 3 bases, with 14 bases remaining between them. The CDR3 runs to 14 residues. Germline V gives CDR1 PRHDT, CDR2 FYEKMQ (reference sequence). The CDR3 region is CASSHSLQVYEQYF. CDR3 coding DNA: TGTGCCAGCAGCCACAGCCTACAGGTCTACGAGCAGTACTTC.

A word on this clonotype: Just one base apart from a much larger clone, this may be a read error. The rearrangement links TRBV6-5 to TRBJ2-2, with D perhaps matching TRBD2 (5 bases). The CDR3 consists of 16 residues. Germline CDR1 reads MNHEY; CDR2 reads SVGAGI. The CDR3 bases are TGTGCCAGCAGTTATGATGGCGACCTGAACACCGGGGAGCTGCTTTTT. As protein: CASSYDGDLNTGELLF.

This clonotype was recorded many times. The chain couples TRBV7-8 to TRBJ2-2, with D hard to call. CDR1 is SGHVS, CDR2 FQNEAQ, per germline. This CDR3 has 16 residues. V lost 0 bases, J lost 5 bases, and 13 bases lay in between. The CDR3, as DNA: TGTGCCAGCAGCTTAGCGCGGACCTTCGGGACCGGGGAGCTGTTTTTT. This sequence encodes CASSLARTFGTGELFF.

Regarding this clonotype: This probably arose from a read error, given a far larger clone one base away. In DNA form, the CDR3 reads TGCAGTTTCGGACAGCTCCAAGAGACCCAGCACTTC. As protein: CSFGQLQETQHF. V is TRBV20-1 and J is TRBJ2-1; D is perhaps TRBD1 (6 bases). Germline loops: CDR1 DFQATT, CDR2 SNEGSKA (reference sequence). This CDR3 has 12 residues.

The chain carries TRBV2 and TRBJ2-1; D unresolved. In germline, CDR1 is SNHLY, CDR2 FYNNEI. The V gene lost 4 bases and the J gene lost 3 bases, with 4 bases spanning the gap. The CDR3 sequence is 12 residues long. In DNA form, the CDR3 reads TGTGCCAGCAGTGGGGGCTACAATGAGCAGTTCTTC. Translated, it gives CASSGGYNEQFF.

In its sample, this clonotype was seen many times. The CDR3 sequence: CASSPGERPTYTF. The CDR3, as DNA: TGTGCCAGCAGTCCGGGCGAAAGGCCAACCTACACCTTC. This chain joins TRBV28 and TRBJ1-2, with D unresolved. V shed 5 bases and J shed 10 bases, with 17 bases lying between them. The CDR3 spans 13 residues. Germline CDR1 is MDHEN and CDR2 is SYDVKM.

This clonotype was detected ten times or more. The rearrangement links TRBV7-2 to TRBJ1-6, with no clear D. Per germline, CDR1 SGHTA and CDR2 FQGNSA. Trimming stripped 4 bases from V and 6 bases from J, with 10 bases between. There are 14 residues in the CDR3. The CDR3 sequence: CASSSAPPNSPLHF. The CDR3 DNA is TGTGCCAGCAGCTCAGCACCACCTAATTCACCCCTCCACTTT.

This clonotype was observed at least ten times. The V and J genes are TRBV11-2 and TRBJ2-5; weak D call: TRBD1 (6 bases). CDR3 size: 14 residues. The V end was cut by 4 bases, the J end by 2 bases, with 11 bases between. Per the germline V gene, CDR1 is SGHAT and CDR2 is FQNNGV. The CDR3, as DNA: TGTGCCAGCAGCTCACAGGGCCTGCAAGAGACCCAGTACTTC. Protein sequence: CASSSQGLQETQYF.

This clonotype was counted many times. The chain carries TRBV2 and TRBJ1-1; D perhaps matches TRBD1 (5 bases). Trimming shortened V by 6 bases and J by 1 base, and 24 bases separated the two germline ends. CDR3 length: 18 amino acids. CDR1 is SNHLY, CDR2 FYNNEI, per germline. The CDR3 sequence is CASSWPSGMTQGNTEAFF. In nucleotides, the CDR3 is TGTGCCAGCAGCTGGCCTTCGGGTATGACTCAGGGGAACACTGAAGCTTTCTTT.

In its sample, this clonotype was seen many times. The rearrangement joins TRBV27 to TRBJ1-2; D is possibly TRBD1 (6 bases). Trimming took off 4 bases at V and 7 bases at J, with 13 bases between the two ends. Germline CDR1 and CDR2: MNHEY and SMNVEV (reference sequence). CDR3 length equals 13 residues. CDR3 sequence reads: CASSSNREGGYTF. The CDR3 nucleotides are TGTGCCAGCAGTTCGAACAGGGAGGGTGGCTACACCTTC.

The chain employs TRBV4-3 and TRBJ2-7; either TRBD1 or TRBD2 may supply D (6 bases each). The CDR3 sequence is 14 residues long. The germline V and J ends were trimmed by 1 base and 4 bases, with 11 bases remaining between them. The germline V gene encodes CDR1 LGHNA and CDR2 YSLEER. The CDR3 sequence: CASSQATGRYEQYF. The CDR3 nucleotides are TGCGCCAGCAGCCAAGCTACAGGGAGGTACGAGCAGTACTTC.

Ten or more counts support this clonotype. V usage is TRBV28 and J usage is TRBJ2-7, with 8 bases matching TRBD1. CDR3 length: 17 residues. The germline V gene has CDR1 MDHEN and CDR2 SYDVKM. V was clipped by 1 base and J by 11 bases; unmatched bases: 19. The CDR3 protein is CASSLSAPDRALGAEYF. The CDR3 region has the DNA TGTGCCAGCAGTTTATCGGCCCCGGACAGGGCCCTGGGGGCGGAGTACTTC.